The T cell receptor beta chain described here comes from a study of shared clonotypes between healthy human individuals. Measured with immunoSEQ multiplex PCR; TCRdb has only the in-frame clones, and not every one. The profile covers under 1 million clones, with more than 85% appearing a single time and more than 20% taken by the ten largest. Positively selected for CCR7, the CD45RO-negative cells used as naive CD8 cells excluded terminally differentiated effector memory CD45RA+ cells. This CDR3 is built from 13 residues. Germline lookup yields CDR1 MNHEY and CDR2 SMNVEV (reference sequence). Trimming took 4 bases from V and 10 from J; bases not matched to a gene: 5.

The sequenced sample was naive CD8+ T cells sorted from blood. The sequence derives from a man in his thirties or forties in good health. The gene calls are TRBV27 and TRBJ2-1; 9 bases are shared with TRBD2. This CDR3 reads CASSWSGRYEQFF. As DNA, the CDR3 is TGTGCCAGCAGTTGGAGCGGGAGGTACGAGCAGTTCTTC.